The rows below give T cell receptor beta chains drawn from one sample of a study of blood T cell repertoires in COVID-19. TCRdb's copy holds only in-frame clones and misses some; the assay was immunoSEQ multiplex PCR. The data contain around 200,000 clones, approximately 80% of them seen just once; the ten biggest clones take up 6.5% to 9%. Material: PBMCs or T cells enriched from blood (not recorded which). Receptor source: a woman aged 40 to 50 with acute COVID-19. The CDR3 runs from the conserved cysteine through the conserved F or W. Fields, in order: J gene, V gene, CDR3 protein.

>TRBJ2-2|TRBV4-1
CASSQDRAGTGELFF
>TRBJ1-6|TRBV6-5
CASSYRNSPLHF
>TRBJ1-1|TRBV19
CASSISGTGREAFF
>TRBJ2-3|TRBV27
CASSGSGANPSTDTQYF
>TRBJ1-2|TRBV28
CASSSHSQQGSNYGYTF
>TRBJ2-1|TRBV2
CASSQQGGSYNEQFF
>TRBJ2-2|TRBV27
CASRLGVPGELFF
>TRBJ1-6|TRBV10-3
CAVGTGFNSPLHF
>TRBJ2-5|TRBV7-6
CASSPIQGAVETQYF
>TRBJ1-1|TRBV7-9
CASSLAGSVPEAFF
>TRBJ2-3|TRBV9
CASSVLAGDGDTQYF
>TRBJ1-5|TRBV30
CAWGGQYSNQPQHF
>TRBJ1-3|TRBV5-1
CASSLDLGTTGNTIYF
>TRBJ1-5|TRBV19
CASSPGTGGGQPQHF
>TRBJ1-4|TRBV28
CASSSGGASHQKLFF
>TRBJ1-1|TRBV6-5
CASSRTGTSGFAFF
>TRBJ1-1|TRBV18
CASSPLQAAFF
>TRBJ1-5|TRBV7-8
CASSRSVNQPQHF
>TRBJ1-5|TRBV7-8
CASSLAEAGWGNQPQHF
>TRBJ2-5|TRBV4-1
CASSQDRSGRETQYF
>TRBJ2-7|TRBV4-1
CASSQVIAADEQYF
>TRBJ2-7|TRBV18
CASSPLDTGYSPSEQYF
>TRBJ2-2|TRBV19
CASIWGGQTGPGELFF